Reported below is one T cell receptor beta chain. No antigen is known for it. Vbeta (60) and Jbeta (13) primers were used in the PCR. Some clones are missing from TCRdb's copy, which holds only in-frame ones; the method was immunoSEQ multiplex PCR. The sample holds 100,000 to 150,000 clones, about 80% seen once. The data originate from a study of cytomegalovirus exposure and HLA in healthy donors. Study information: Drawn from HLA-typed donors, tens of millions of unique TCRs were held in an early data release. General study findings and limits: HLA-A and HLA-B allele assignments for most subjects were reportedly predicted accurately using TCR beta sequences.

Sequencing was done on a sample of PBMCs. The source is a woman between 45 and 60 years old in good health and CMV-seronegative.

The CDR3 nucleotides are TGTGCCAGCAGCTTAGCCGCGTCAGGGACAGGCCGTTATCAGCCCCAGCATTTT. Translation gives CASSLAASGTGRYQPQHF. The chain recombines TRBV7-2 with TRBJ1-5; TRBD1 agrees at 8 bases. Trimming removed 0 bases from V and 5 bases from J; junction bases left unmatched: 12. The CDR3 is made up of 18 amino acids. In germline, CDR1 is SGHTA, CDR2 FQGNSA.